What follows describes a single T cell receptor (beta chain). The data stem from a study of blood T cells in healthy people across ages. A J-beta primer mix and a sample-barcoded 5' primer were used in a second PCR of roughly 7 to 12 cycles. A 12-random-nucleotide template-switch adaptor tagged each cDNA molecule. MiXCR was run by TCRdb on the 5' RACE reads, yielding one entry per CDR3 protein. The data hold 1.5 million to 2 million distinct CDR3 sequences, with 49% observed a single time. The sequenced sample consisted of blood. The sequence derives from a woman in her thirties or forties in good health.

CDR3 amino acids: CASSLRTRGVNIQYF. Here the CDR3 DNA reads TGTGCCAGCAGCCTGCGGACTAGAGGGGTGAACATTCAGTACTTC. The rearrangement links TRBV5-6 to TRBJ2-4, with 7 bases identical to TRBD2. The CDR3 loop spans 15 amino acids. Trimming at V came to 4 bases and at J to 7 bases, leaving 11 bases not matched to a gene. CDR1 is SGHDT, CDR2 YYEEEE, per germline.